Below, 6 T cell receptor beta chains from the same sample are listed, as sequenced in a study of cytomegalovirus exposure and HLA in healthy donors. PCR primers comprised 60 Vbeta and 13 Jbeta primers. Clones were sequenced by immunoSEQ multiplex PCR, and TCRdb holds only the in-frame ones, with some missing. The listing records 60,000 to 70,000 clones. Sequenced sample: PBMCs. These receptors were taken from a boy aged 10-17 years in good health and CMV-seronegative.

V usage is TRBV30 and J usage is TRBJ1-1; possibly TRBD1 for D (6 bases). The CDR3 contains 14 residues. CDR1 is GTSNPN and CDR2 is SVGIG in the germline V gene (reference sequence). Trimming took off 2 bases at V and 1 base at J, with 11 bases between the two ends. The DNA of the CDR3 is TGTGCCTGGAGTCTTCGACAGGCGAACACTGAAGCTTTCTTT. This translates into CAWSLRQANTEAFF.

The V and J genes are TRBV2 and TRBJ1-6; tentative D call: TRBD1 (5 bases). CDR1 and CDR2 from the germline V gene are SNHLY and FYNNEI. CDR3 size: 14 residues. The V end lost 2 bases, the J end lost 10 bases, and 12 bases lay between the germline ends. Here the CDR3 DNA reads TGTGCCAGCAGTGAACGGCCAGGGCAATCACCCCTCCACTTT. Translated, it gives CASSERPGQSPLHF.

The J gene is TRBJ1-6, the V gene TRBV2; maybe TRBD1 (6 bases). Trimming took 4 bases from V and 5 from J, leaving 9 bases between them. This CDR3 is 14 amino acids long. Germline V gene lookup returns CDR1 SNHLY and CDR2 FYNNEI. The CDR3 here is CASSVGQNNSPLHF. The CDR3 DNA sequence: TGTGCCAGCAGTGTGGGACAAAATAATTCACCCCTCCACTTT.

This rearrangement joins TRBV28 to TRBJ1-4; TRBD1 aligns across 8 bases. V trimming: 6 bases; J trimming: 1 base; junction bases outside the gene matches: 7. In germline, CDR1 is MDHEN, CDR2 SYDVKM. The CDR3 sequence is 16 residues long. CDR3 region: CASSSHGQGTNEKLFF. CDR3 coding DNA: TGTGCCAGCAGCTCCCATGGACAGGGAACTAATGAAAAACTGTTTTTT.

The chain is built from TRBV6-5 and TRBJ1-2; D might be TRBD1 (6 bases). Germline-derived CDR1 and CDR2 are MNHEY and SVGAGI. The CDR3 has 13 amino acids. V lost 6 bases and J 5 bases, leaving 13 bases between the germline ends. The CDR3 DNA follows: TGTGCCAGCAGCTACCAGGGGTGGTATGGCTACACCTTC. Translating it yields CASSYQGWYGYTF.

This chain joins TRBV30 and TRBJ1-1; D call uncertain. Trimming took off 4 bases at V and 3 bases at J, with 9 bases between the two ends. Per the germline V gene, CDR1 is GTSNPN and CDR2 is SVGIG (reference sequence). The CDR3 has 12 residues. CDR3 nucleotides: TGTGCCTGGAACGGGGAGGACACTGAAGCTTTCTTT. This sequence encodes CAWNGEDTEAFF. Using reference TRBV30 and TRBJ1-1 for the parts outside the CDR3, the full variable domain is SQTIHQWPATLVQPVGSPLSLECTVEGTSNPNLYWYRQAAGRGLQLLFYSVGIGQISSEVPQNLSASRPQDRQFILSSKKLLLSDSGFYLCAWNGEDTEAFFGQGTRLTVV.